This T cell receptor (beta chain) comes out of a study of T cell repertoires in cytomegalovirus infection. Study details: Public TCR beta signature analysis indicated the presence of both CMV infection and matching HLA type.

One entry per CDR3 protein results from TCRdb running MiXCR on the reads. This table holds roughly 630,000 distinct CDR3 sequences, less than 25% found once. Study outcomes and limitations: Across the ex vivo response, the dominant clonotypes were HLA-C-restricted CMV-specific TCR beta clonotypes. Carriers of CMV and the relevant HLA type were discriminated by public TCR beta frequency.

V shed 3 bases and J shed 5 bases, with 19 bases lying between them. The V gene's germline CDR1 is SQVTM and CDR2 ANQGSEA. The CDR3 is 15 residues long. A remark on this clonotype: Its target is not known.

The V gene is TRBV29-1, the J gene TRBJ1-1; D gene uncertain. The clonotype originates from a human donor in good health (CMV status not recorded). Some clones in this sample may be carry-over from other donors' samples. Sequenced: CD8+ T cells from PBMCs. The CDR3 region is CSVDGIQDAWTEAFF. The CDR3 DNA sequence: TGCAGCGTTGATGGTATCCAGGATGCGTGGACTGAAGCTTTCTTT.